This is a list of T cell receptor beta chains from one sample in a study of chemoradiotherapy in HPV16-positive cancers. Here immunoSEQ multiplex PCR was the method, and the copy in TCRdb shows in-frame clones only, minus some. The sample records under 30,000 clones, approximately 94% being singletons. The sample here was taken from a patient who underwent chemoradiotherapy. The receptor source for this set is a human donor with HPV-associated anogenital cancer. The CDR3 runs from the conserved cysteine through the conserved F or W. The D gene is left open where the match is weak.

j_gene,d_gene,v_gene,CDR3aa
TRBJ2-3,TRBD2,TRBV5-8,CASSGAGIKADTQYF
TRBJ2-4,.,TRBV2,CASRLTGLAKNIQYF
TRBJ2-7,.,TRBV18,CASSPPRGYEQYF
TRBJ1-3,TRBD1,TRBV7-2,CASSLAGQGLGNTIYF
TRBJ1-5,.,TRBV10-1,CASSEAGTRNQPQHF
TRBJ2-5,.,TRBV11-2,CASSLGFAETQYF
TRBJ2-3,.,TRBV7-3,CASSFRGTSTDTQYF
TRBJ1-5,TRBD1,TRBV5-1,CASSLQGGSNQPQHF
TRBJ1-3,.,TRBV6-1,CASMVYSGNTIYF
TRBJ2-7,TRBD2,TRBV9,CAGRDSGSCGLYEQYF
TRBJ2-7,TRBD1,TRBV5-6,CASSLAAGGFHEQYF
TRBJ1-1,.,TRBV10-3,CAISVGGTEAFF
TRBJ2-1,.,TRBV7-6,CASSLAQDSYNEQFF
TRBJ1-1,.,TRBV27,CASSLRQNTEAFF
TRBJ1-2,.,TRBV7-8,CASSLRDFYGYTF
TRBJ2-1,TRBD2,TRBV2,CASSPTGTSVQFF
TRBJ2-5,TRBD1,TRBV5-1,CASSFSGTGEETQYF
TRBJ1-2,.,TRBV9,CASSPGVYGYTF
TRBJ1-2,.,TRBV5-1,CASSQGDGGGGYTF
TRBJ1-5,.,TRBV6-1,CASSTRQGNQPQHF
TRBJ1-6,.,TRBV2,CASRQSHFYNSPLHF
TRBJ1-1,.,TRBV6-5,CASSYRAGDTEAFF
TRBJ1-3,.,TRBV7-9,CASLTGLSGNTIYF
TRBJ1-2,.,TRBV19,CASSSHPGINYGYTF
TRBJ2-5,TRBD1,TRBV6-1,CASKWDSWTQYF
TRBJ1-2,.,TRBV5-4,CASSPGGRLNYGYTF
TRBJ1-1,TRBD1,TRBV2,CASSEEGQGASEAFF
TRBJ2-1,TRBD2,TRBV29-1,CSVEGSGDYNEQFF
TRBJ1-1,.,TRBV10-3,CAISDRTGTNRAFF
TRBJ2-2,TRBD2,TRBV28,CASSVSVSGIKGGELFF
TRBJ2-3,TRBD2,TRBV6-4,CASSPGGDTQYF
TRBJ2-5,.,TRBV10-3,CAISRGNQETQYF
TRBJ2-2,TRBD2,TRBV5-6,CASSAAGTSGGVRTGELFF
TRBJ2-1,TRBD2,TRBV5-1,CASSYVLAGGYYNEQFF
TRBJ1-1,.,TRBV2,CASSEERNTEAFF
TRBJ2-1,TRBD2,TRBV7-9,CASSPGGAGGPDEQFF
TRBJ2-2,TRBD1,TRBV10-3,CAISATGINTGELFF
TRBJ1-1,.,TRBV7-2,CASSLMVRGEAFF
TRBJ1-1,.,TRBV7-2,CASSQTVNTEAFF
TRBJ2-5,TRBD1,TRBV7-9,CASSPTRVGGFTETQYF
TRBJ1-1,.,TRBV7-8,CATSVSGGRTEAFF
TRBJ1-1,TRBD1,TRBV27,CASRLNRGQANTEAFF
TRBJ1-5,TRBD1,TRBV5-1,CASSAGTDRNQPQHF